The TCR beta chain described here comes from a study of blood T cell repertoires in COVID-19. The repertoire was sequenced with immunoSEQ multiplex PCR; TCRdb's copy has only in-frame clones and lacks some. Here the sample spans about 230,000 clones, about nine tenths being singletons. V gave up 0 bases and J gave up 6 bases, with 10 bases separating them. Germline-derived CDR1 and CDR2 are SGDLS and YYNGEE. The CDR3 consists of 13 residues. This TCR came from a middle-aged woman with acute COVID-19. The rearrangement uses TRBV9 and TRBJ2-7; TRBD1 is a possible D gene (5 bases). Sequenced input: PBMCs or T cells enriched from blood (not recorded which). CDR3 in amino acids: CASSVDPGSEQYF. DNA of the CDR3: TGTGCCAGCAGCGTAGACCCAGGGTCCGAGCAGTACTTC.